Below, 23 T cell receptor beta chains from the same sample are listed, as sequenced in a study of identical twins. TCRdb reprocessed the 5' RACE reads via MiXCR and lists one record per CDR3 protein. The data contain 200,000 to 300,000 distinct CDR3 sequences, 7% to 8.5% of them seen just once; the ten biggest clones take up under 6.5%. The sample was also linked to a second study, of yellow fever vaccine responses in identical twins.

Sequencing used CD8+ T cells sorted from blood. These receptors were taken from a woman aged 18-29 years in good health.

Many counts were recorded for this clonotype. The gene calls are TRBV7-9 and TRBJ2-1, with a weak D call TRBD1 (6 bases). The length of the CDR3 is 17 residues. V lost 4 bases, J lost 8 bases, and 24 bases lay in between. The germline V gene encodes CDR1 SEHNR and CDR2 FQNEAQ (reference sequence). CDR3 protein: CASSSMPTGYRVYEQFF. The CDR3, as DNA: TGTGCCAGCAGCTCTATGCCCACAGGGTATCGGGTTTATGAGCAGTTCTTC. Together with reference TRBV7-9 and TRBJ2-1, the CDR3 gives the full variable domain: DTGVSQNPRHKITKRGQNVTFRCDPISEHNRLYWYRQTLGQGPEFLTYFQNEAQLEKSRLLSDRFSAERPKGSFSTLEIQRTEQGDSAMYLCASSSMPTGYRVYEQFFGPGTRLTVL.

The J gene is TRBJ2-5, the V gene TRBV19; D is unclear. The germline V and J ends were trimmed by 5 bases and 0 bases, with 4 bases remaining between them. This CDR3 contains 12 residues. Germline CDR1 is LNHDA and CDR2 is SQIVND (reference sequence). Here the CDR3 reads CASSGDQETQYF. CDR3 DNA: TGTGCCAGTAGTGGCGACCAAGAGACCCAGTACTTC.

Ten or more counts support this clonotype. The V gene is TRBV29-1, the J gene TRBJ1-2; TRBD1 matches 9 bases. Germline CDR1 SQVTM, CDR2 ANQGSEA. The J segment lost 4 bases and the V segment lost 6 bases, leaving 0 bases of the junction unmatched. This CDR3 has 11 amino acids. For the CDR3, the DNA is TGCAGCGTGGACAGGGGCTATGGCTACACCTTC. This sequence encodes CSVDRGYGYTF.

This clonotype was observed many times. V and J are TRBV4-1 and TRBJ2-7; possibly TRBD1 for D (5 bases). CDR1 and CDR2 from the germline V gene are MGHRA and YSYEKL. CDR3 length: 14 residues. With 0 bases removed from V and 5 bases from J, the gap between germline ends came to 11 bases. The CDR3: CASSQEGVDHEQYF. In DNA, the CDR3 is TGCGCCAGCAGCCAAGAAGGGGTGGATCACGAGCAGTACTTC.

This chain links TRBV2 with TRBJ1-1; TRBD1 matches 8 bases. CDR3 length: 17 residues. Germline V gene lookup returns CDR1 SNHLY and CDR2 FYNNEI. The J segment lost 3 bases and the V segment lost 7 bases, leaving 16 bases of the junction unmatched. The CDR3 sequence is CASKRSGLDRAYTEAFF. CDR3 DNA sequence: TGTGCCAGCAAACGTTCGGGATTGGACAGGGCATACACTGAAGCTTTCTTT.

The V call is TRBV3-1, the J call TRBJ2-3; either TRBD1 or TRBD2 may fit D (5 bases each). Germline V gene lookup returns CDR1 LGHDT and CDR2 YNNKEL (reference sequence). The CDR3 runs to 16 residues. V dropped 4 bases and J dropped 0 bases, with 14 bases sitting between them. The CDR3 DNA reads TGTGCCAGCAGCCGAGGAACCGGGGCTAGCACAGATACGCAGTATTTT. It encodes CASSRGTGASTDTQYF.

This clonotype was picked up many times. V and J are TRBV18 and TRBJ2-4; a possible D gene is TRBD1 (6 bases). The CDR3 runs to 15 residues. The V and J ends lost 5 bases and 0 bases respectively, with 11 bases between them. CDR1 is KGHSH and CDR2 is LQKENI in the germline V gene. CDR3 DNA: TGTGCCAGCTCATCTAACAGGGTAGCCAAAAACATTCAGTACTTC. Amino acids: CASSSNRVAKNIQYF.

The rearrangement uses TRBV19 and TRBJ1-1; 8 bases are a match to TRBD1. V shed 7 bases and J 1 base; nucleotides not matched to a gene: 8. Germline assignment: CDR1 LNHDA and CDR2 SQIVND (reference sequence). This CDR3 is 15 amino acids long. CDR3 sequence (DNA): TGTGCCAGTACGCTGACAGGGGCTGGGAACACTGAAGCTTTCTTT. The encoded protein is CASTLTGAGNTEAFF.

This chain uses TRBV12-3 or TRBV12-4 with TRBJ2-5; TRBD1 might be the D (5 bases). This CDR3 comprises 13 residues. Between the trimmed V and J ends, which lost 4 bases and 4 bases, there was a span of 10 bases. The CDR3 nucleotides read TGTGCCAGCAGTTATGTGGGGCCAGAGACCCAGTACTTC. This encodes CASSYVGPETQYF.

This clonotype has just a few counts. The chain employs TRBV7-2 and TRBJ2-3; D not certain. Per germline, CDR1 SGHTA and CDR2 FQGNSA. There are 13 residues in the CDR3. V was cut by 5 bases and J by 4 bases, with 10 bases left in between. The CDR3 sequence is CASSALGSDTQYF. In DNA, the CDR3 is TGTGCCAGCAGCGCGCTAGGGTCAGATACGCAGTATTTT.

The table lists this clonotype with many counts. The chain uses TRBV29-1 and TRBJ2-1, with 11 nucleotides matching TRBD2. With 0 bases clipped from V and 3 bases from J, the junction kept 4 bases outside the gene matches. CDR3 length: 16 residues. Germline V lookup: CDR1 SQVTM, CDR2 ANQGSEA. CDR3 sequence: CSVEDEGLAVYNEQFF. As DNA, the CDR3 is TGCAGCGTTGAAGATGAGGGACTAGCGGTCTACAATGAGCAGTTCTTC.

This clonotype has a handful of counts. The chain joins TRBV9 to TRBJ2-7, with D unresolved. V lost 0 bases and J 4 bases, leaving 8 bases between the germline ends. CDR1 and CDR2 from the germline V gene are SGDLS and YYNGEE. The CDR3 sequence is 13 residues long. CDR3 DNA sequence: TGTGCCAGCAGCGTAGATGGTCTTTACGAGCAGTACTTC. The encoded protein is CASSVDGLYEQYF.

This clonotype has ten or more counts. The V and J genes are TRBV4-1 and TRBJ2-1, with 7 positions matching TRBD2. CDR1 and CDR2 from the germline V gene are MGHRA and YSYEKL. This CDR3 region has 13 residues. Trimming took 0 bases from V and 8 from J; bases not matched to a gene: 1. Here the CDR3 DNA reads TGCGCCAGCAGCCAAGAAAGCGGGGATGAGCAGTTCTTC. Its translation: CASSQESGDEQFF.

This clonotype was detected ten times or more. This chain connects TRBV24-1 to TRBJ2-2; either TRBD1 or TRBD2 may supply D (6 bases each). V shed 2 bases and J shed 3 bases, with 12 bases lying between them. The germline V gene encodes CDR1 KGHDR and CDR2 SFDVKD. This CDR3 spans 16 amino acids. CDR3 DNA: TGTGCCACCAGTGATTGGGACATAGCGGACACCGGGGAGCTGTTTTTT. It encodes CATSDWDIADTGELFF.

This clonotype came up many times. The genes are TRBV7-2 and TRBJ2-2; possibly TRBD1 or TRBD2 for D (5 bases each). V was shortened by 3 bases and J by 5 bases, with 16 bases between the two germline ends. The CDR3 consists of 16 residues. CDR1 is SGHTA and CDR2 is FQGNSA in the germline V gene. CDR3 in DNA: TGTGCCAGCAGCTTCGGGGCCAGAACCGCTACCGGGGAGCTGTTTTTT. Protein: CASSFGARTATGELFF.

This clonotype has at least ten counts. V is TRBV5-1 and J is TRBJ2-5; D possibly corresponds to TRBD1 (5 bases). The CDR3 covers 14 residues. Germline V gives CDR1 SGHRS, CDR2 YFSETQ. V was clipped by 0 bases and J by 2 bases, with 8 bases between them. The CDR3 reads CASSLEDSQETQYF. DNA of the CDR3: TGCGCCAGCAGCTTGGAAGACAGTCAAGAGACCCAGTACTTC.

This clonotype was picked up many times. The J gene is TRBJ1-6, the V gene TRBV5-5; D uncertain. With 2 bases removed from V and 9 bases from J, the gap between germline ends came to 6 bases. Looked up from germline, CDR1 is SGHKS and CDR2 is YYEKEE (reference sequence). This CDR3 region has 12 residues. The CDR3 region is CASSLGGSPLHF. The CDR3 bases are TGTGCCAGCAGCTTAGGCGGTTCACCCCTCCACTTT.

Only a few counts were recorded for this clonotype. The chain has TRBV5-1 and TRBJ2-1; no definite D call. This CDR3 is 16 amino acids long. Germline CDR1 reads SGHRS; CDR2 reads YFSETQ. Deletions cut 2 bases from V and 7 bases from J, with 19 bases between. The CDR3 region has the DNA TGCGCCAGCAGCTTTTGGGCCATTATGCAGACAAATGAGCAGTTCTTC. It codes for CASSFWAIMQTNEQFF.

The chain joins TRBV28 to TRBJ2-1, with no clear D. V was trimmed by 5 bases and J by 3 bases, leaving 8 bases between them. Germline-derived CDR1 and CDR2 are MDHEN and SYDVKM. This CDR3 contains 13 residues. CDR3 sequence reads: CASSHDGYNEQFF. The DNA of the CDR3 is TGTGCCAGCAGTCACGACGGCTACAATGAGCAGTTCTTC.

This clonotype was picked up many times. The rearrangement uses TRBV6-5 and TRBJ2-3; D gene unclear. Trimming left V 0 bases short and J 0 bases short, with 4 bases between. Looked up from germline, CDR1 is MNHEY and CDR2 is SVGAGI. The CDR3 runs to 14 residues. CDR3 amino acids: CASSYSSSTDTQYF. CDR3 DNA: TGTGCCAGCAGTTACTCTAGTAGCACAGATACGCAGTATTTT.

This clonotype was recorded many times. The chain has TRBV11-2 and TRBJ2-2, with 15 bases fitting TRBD2. The CDR3 is 19 amino acids. The ends lost 2 bases at V and 3 bases at J; junction bases unmatched: 7. CDR1 and CDR2 from the germline V gene are SGHAT and FQNNGV. The CDR3 is CASSLPWTSGGVYTGELFF. Written as DNA, the CDR3 is TGTGCCAGCAGCTTACCATGGACTAGCGGGGGGGTATACACCGGGGAGCTGTTTTTT.

In its sample, this clonotype was seen many times. The genes are TRBV16 and TRBJ2-2; the D is unclear. Germline assignment: CDR1 KGHSY and CDR2 FQNENV. The CDR3 sequence is 13 residues long. V lost 0 bases, J lost 4 bases, and 3 bases lay in between. The CDR3: CASSQSSTGELFF. DNA of the CDR3: TGTGCCAGCAGCCAATCGAGCACCGGGGAGCTGTTTTTT.

The V call is TRBV15, the J call TRBJ2-7; maybe TRBD2 (5 bases). CDR1 LNHNV and CDR2 YYDKDF come from the germline V gene (reference sequence). The CDR3 is 12 residues long. The germline V and J ends were trimmed by 8 bases and 1 base, with 9 bases remaining between them. The CDR3 sequence: CATGGDSYEQYF. DNA for the CDR3: TGTGCCACCGGAGGAGATTCCTACGAGCAGTACTTC.